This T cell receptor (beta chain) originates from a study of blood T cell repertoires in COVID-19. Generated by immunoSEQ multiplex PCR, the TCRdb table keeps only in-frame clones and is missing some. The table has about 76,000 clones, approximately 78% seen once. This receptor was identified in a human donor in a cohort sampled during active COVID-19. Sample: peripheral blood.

DNA for the CDR3: TGTGCCAGCAGTCCAGCAGGGGGTTCCTACGAGCAGTACTTC. Protein sequence: CASSPAGGSYEQYF. The chain joins TRBV27 to TRBJ2-7; the match to TRBD1 covers 7 bases. This CDR3 is built from 14 residues. Germline V gene sequence: CDR1 MNHEY, CDR2 SMNVEV (reference sequence). The V segment lost 5 bases and the J segment 1 base; nucleotides outside the gene matches: 5.